This T cell receptor (beta chain) was identified in a study of PD-1 blockade in classical Hodgkin lymphoma. In the case of this clone: Antigen unknown.

The time point is: cycle 4 day 1 (C4D1), after five to seven weeks of nivolumab. All patients relapsed after autologous stem cell transplantation, and brentuximab vedotin exposure varied. Sequencing was performed with immunoSEQ multiplex PCR; in TCRdb, only in-frame clones are kept and a portion is missing. This table has about 94,000 clones, approximately 94% appearing once. Overall study findings and caveats: Patients who responded completely had about the same baseline diversity as newly diagnosed patients.

This clonotype was sampled from a human donor with classical Hodgkin lymphoma. The specimen was peripheral blood mononuclear cells (PBMCs), collected before the fourth cycle of nivolumab.

The CDR3 bases are TGTGCCAGCAGTTCCCCCTCGGGAGGACTAGCGGCCAATGAGCAGTTCTTC. Its translation is CASSSPSGGLAANEQFF. The rearrangement joins TRBV27 to TRBJ2-1; 10 bases are a match to TRBD2. The CDR3 spans 17 residues. The J segment lost 6 bases and the V segment lost 4 bases, leaving 12 bases of the junction unmatched. Germline V CDR1 and CDR2: MNHEY, SMNVEV (reference sequence).